One and the same sample provided the 7 T cell receptor beta chains below, sequenced in a study of shared clonotypes between healthy human individuals. The method was immunoSEQ multiplex PCR; TCRdb's version includes in-frame clones alone and lacks a portion of them. In the table there are over a million clones, roughly 96% of which are singletons. The sequenced material came from naive CD4+ T cells sorted from blood. Indicated subset: CD45RA+ positively selected. The source of these receptors is a man aged 30-40 years in good health.

The V and J genes are TRBV6-4 and TRBJ2-3, with D perhaps matching TRBD2 (6 bases). V shed 0 bases and J shed 5 bases, with 15 bases lying between them. Germline CDR1 is MRHNA and CDR2 is SNTAGT. The CDR3 extends over 16 amino acids. CDR3 DNA sequence: TGTGCCAGCAGTGACTCGGCTAGCGTGGTACTAGATACGCAGTATTTT. Protein sequence: CASSDSASVVLDTQYF.

With respect to this clone: Other DNA variants within this sample encode the same CDR3. J is TRBJ2-5 and V is TRBV28, with D possibly called TRBD1 or TRBD2 (5 bases each). CDR3 size: 12 residues. V was pared by 6 bases and J by 2 bases, with 7 bases between. The V gene's germline CDR1 is MDHEN and CDR2 SYDVKM. The CDR3 nucleotides are TGTGCCAGCAGGGGACCTCAAGAGACCCAGTACTTC. This sequence encodes CASRGPQETQYF.

The CDR3 here is CASSQKNTGELFF. The CDR3 nucleotides read TGTGCCAGCAGCCAAAAGAACACCGGGGAGCTGTTTTTT. This chain uses TRBV7-2 with TRBJ2-2; D not certain. Per germline, CDR1 SGHTA and CDR2 FQGNSA. The CDR3 loop spans 13 amino acids. Trimming took 5 bases from V and 1 from J, leaving 5 bases between them.

The gene calls are TRBV11-1 and TRBJ1-4, with D perhaps TRBD1 (6 bases). Deletions cut 5 bases from V and 8 bases from J, with 15 bases between. Germline values: CDR1 SGHAT, CDR2 FQDESV (reference sequence). The CDR3 covers 14 residues. The CDR3 protein is CASSNTGRNEKLFF. As DNA, the CDR3 is TGTGCCAGCAGCAACACAGGGAGGAACGAAAAACTGTTTTTT. Using reference TRBV11-1 and TRBJ1-4 for the parts outside the CDR3, the full variable domain is EAEVAQSPRYKITEKSQAVAFWCDPISGHATLYWYRQILGQGPELLVQFQDESVVDDSQLPKDRFSAERLKGVDSTLKIQPAELGDSAMYLCASSNTGRNEKLFFGSGTQLSVL.

The rearrangement uses TRBV6-1 and TRBJ1-3, with no clear D. V lost 10 bases, J lost 0 bases, and 10 bases lay in between. There are 13 residues in the CDR3. Germline assignment: CDR1 MNHNS and CDR2 SASEGT. In DNA, the CDR3 is TGTGCCACGACGACTCTCTCTGGAAACACCATATATTTT. Translating it yields CATTTLSGNTIYF.

This clone occurred once. The chain recombines TRBV23-1 with TRBJ2-2; 11 nucleotides align to TRBD2. TRBV23-1 is noted as an ORF with a role that remains uncertain. V shed 6 bases, J shed 13 bases, and the junction held 10 bases outside the gene matches. The CDR3 is 14 amino acids. The CDR3 loop is CASSLGLAEEVLFF. Written as DNA, the CDR3 is TGCGCCAGCAGCCTGGGACTAGCGGAGGAGGTGCTGTTTTTT.

The chain employs TRBV5-1 and TRBJ1-1, with 9 nucleotides matching TRBD1. This CDR3 contains 15 residues. The V gene end was trimmed by 1 base and the J gene end by 4 bases; junction bases not matched to a gene: 5. Looked up from germline, CDR1 is SGHRS and CDR2 is YFSETQ. The CDR3 protein is CASSLPGQGFTEAFF. The CDR3 bases are TGCGCCAGCAGCTTGCCGGGACAGGGCTTCACTGAAGCTTTCTTT.